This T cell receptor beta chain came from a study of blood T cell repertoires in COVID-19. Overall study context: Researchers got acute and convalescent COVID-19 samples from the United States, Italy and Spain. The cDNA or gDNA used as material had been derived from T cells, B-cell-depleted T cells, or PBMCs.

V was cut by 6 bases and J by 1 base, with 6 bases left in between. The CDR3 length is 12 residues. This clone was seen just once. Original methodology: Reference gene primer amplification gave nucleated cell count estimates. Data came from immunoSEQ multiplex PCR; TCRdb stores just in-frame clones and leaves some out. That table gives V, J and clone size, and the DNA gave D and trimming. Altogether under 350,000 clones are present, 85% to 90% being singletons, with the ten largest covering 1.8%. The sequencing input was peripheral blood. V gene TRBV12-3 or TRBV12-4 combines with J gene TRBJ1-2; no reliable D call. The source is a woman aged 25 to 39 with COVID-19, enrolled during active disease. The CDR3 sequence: CASRSNNYGYTF. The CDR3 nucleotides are TGTGCCAGCAGGAGTAATAACTATGGCTACACCTTC.